One and the same sample provided the 6 T cell receptor beta chains below, sequenced in a study of blood T cell repertoires in COVID-19. Assay: immunoSEQ multiplex PCR; the TCRdb copy retains only in-frame clones and omits some. Of hundreds of thousands of clones in the sample, approximately 87% were seen once. The sequenced sample was PBMCs or T cells enriched from blood (not recorded which). Receptors were obtained from a woman between 50 and 59 years old in a cohort exposed to, infected with or recovered from COVID-19 (not recorded which).

The V gene is TRBV7-9, the J gene TRBJ2-4, with D possibly matching TRBD2 (6 bases). V was clipped by 3 bases and J by 2 bases, with 11 bases between them. This CDR3 comprises 15 residues. The germline CDR1 and CDR2 sequences are SEHNR and FQNEAQ (reference sequence). The CDR3 nucleotides are TGTGCCAGCAGCTTTACAGGAGGGACCAAAAACATTCAGTACTTC. Encoded protein: CASSFTGGTKNIQYF.

The chain carries TRBV5-6 and TRBJ1-1; 7 positions agree with TRBD1. V gave up 2 bases and J gave up 4 bases; unmatched junction bases: 8. The germline V gene has CDR1 SGHDT and CDR2 YYEEEE. The CDR3 loop spans 15 amino acids. The CDR3 nucleotides are TGTGCCAGCAGCTTAGGGGGCAGGCTGGCCACTGAAGCTTTCTTT. Translation: CASSLGGRLATEAFF.

This clone was seen just once. The chain recombines TRBV28 with TRBJ2-7; 8 bases are a match to TRBD2. CDR3 length equals 16 residues. Trimming at V came to 7 bases and at J to 0 bases, leaving 11 bases not matched to a gene. Germline V lookup: CDR1 MDHEN, CDR2 SYDVKM. The CDR3 DNA reads TGTGCCAGCACAAAAATTAGCGGGGCGAGCTCCTACGAGCAGTACTTC. Its translation: CASTKISGASSYEQYF. The complete variable domain, with remaining parts taken from reference TRBV28 and TRBJ2-7, reads DVKVTQSSRYLVKRTGEKVFLECVQDMDHENMFWYRQDPGLGLRLIYFSYDVKMKEKGDIPEGYSVSREKKERFSLILESASTNQTSMYLCASTKISGASSYEQYFGPGTRLTVT.

This clone came up once. This chain connects TRBV6-6 to TRBJ1-1, with 8 bases lining up with TRBD1. In germline, CDR1 is MNHNY, CDR2 SVGAGI (reference sequence). After removal of 6 bases from V and 4 bases from J, the junction contained 4 bases not matched to a gene. The CDR3 consists of 13 residues. Here the CDR3 reads CASRRTGGTEAFF. In DNA, the CDR3 is TGTGCCAGCAGAAGAACAGGGGGCACTGAAGCTTTCTTT.

V is TRBV7-9 and J is TRBJ2-7; D unclear. This CDR3 spans 13 amino acids. The germline CDR1 and CDR2 sequences are SEHNR and FQNEAQ (reference sequence). The V gene lost 5 bases and the J gene lost 3 bases, with 11 bases spanning the gap. The CDR3 region is CASSHRRGYEQYF. CDR3 in DNA: TGTGCCAGCAGCCACCGCAGAGGCTACGAGCAGTACTTC.

This clone was seen more than once but under ten times. The chain has TRBV20-1 and TRBJ2-7; D uncertain. V was trimmed by 4 bases and J by 0 bases, leaving 4 bases between them. The germline V gene has CDR1 DFQATT and CDR2 SNEGSKA (reference sequence). The CDR3 spans 11 residues. The CDR3 DNA reads TGCAGTGCTATGGCCTCCTACGAGCAGTACTTC. Protein sequence: CSAMASYEQYF.